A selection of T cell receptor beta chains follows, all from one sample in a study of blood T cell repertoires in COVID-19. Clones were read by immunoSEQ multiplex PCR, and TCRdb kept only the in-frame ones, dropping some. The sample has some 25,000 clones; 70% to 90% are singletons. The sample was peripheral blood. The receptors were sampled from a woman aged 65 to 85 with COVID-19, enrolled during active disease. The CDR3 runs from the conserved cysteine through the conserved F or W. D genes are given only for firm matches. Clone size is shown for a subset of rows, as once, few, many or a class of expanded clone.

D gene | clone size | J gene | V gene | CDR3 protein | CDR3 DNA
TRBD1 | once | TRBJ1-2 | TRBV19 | CAAKDRRRDYGYTF | TGTGCCGCCAAGGACAGGCGGAGAGACTATGGCTACACCTTC
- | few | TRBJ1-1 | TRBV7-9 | CASSLGAREDTEAFF | TGTGCCAGCAGCTTAGGGGCCAGGGAGGACACTGAAGCTTTCTTT
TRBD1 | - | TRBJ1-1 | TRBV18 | CASSERRGPEAFF | TGTGCCAGCTCAGAGCGCAGGGGGCCTGAAGCTTTCTTT
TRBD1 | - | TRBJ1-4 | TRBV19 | CASSMGRGPANEKLFF | TGTGCCAGTAGTATGGGCAGGGGGCCGGCTAATGAAAAACTGTTTTTT
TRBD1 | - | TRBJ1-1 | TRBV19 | CASTGTGGGSTEAFF | TGTGCCAGTACCGGGACAGGGGGCGGGAGCACTGAAGCTTTCTTT
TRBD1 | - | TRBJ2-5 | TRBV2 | CASSAPGGAIETQYF | TGTGCCAGCAGTGCCCCAGGGGGCGCGATAGAGACCCAGTACTTC
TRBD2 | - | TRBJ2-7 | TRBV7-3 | CASSLSSGGAAEQYF | TGTGCCAGCAGCTTATCTAGCGGGGGGGCCGCCGAGCAGTACTTC
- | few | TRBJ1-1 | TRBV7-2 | CASSPARGSTEAFF | TGTGCCAGCAGCCCCGCACGGGGGAGCACTGAAGCTTTCTTT
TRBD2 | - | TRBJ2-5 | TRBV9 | CASSSDPGLAGETQYF | TGTGCCAGCAGCTCCGACCCGGGACTAGCGGGAGAGACCCAGTACTTC
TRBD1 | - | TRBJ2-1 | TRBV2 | CASSGTGGSVF | TGTGCCAGCAGTGGGACAGGGGGCAGTGTCTTC
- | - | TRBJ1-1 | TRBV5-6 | CASSLAVSEAFF | TGTGCCAGCAGCTTGGCCGTGAGCGAAGCTTTCTTT
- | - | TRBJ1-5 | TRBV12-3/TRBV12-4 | CASSFQIYQPQHF | TGTGCCAGCAGTTTCCAAATTTATCAGCCCCAGCATTTT
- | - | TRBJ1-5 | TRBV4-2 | CASSQDRGYNQPQHF | TGTGCCAGCAGCCAAGATCGGGGTTACAATCAGCCCCAGCATTTT
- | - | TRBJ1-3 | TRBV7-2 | CASRGNSGNTIYF | TGTGCCAGCCGCGGAAACTCTGGAAACACCATATATTTT
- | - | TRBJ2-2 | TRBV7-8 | CASSFSRGTGELFF | TGTGCCAGCAGCTTCTCGAGAGGGACCGGGGAGCTGTTTTTT
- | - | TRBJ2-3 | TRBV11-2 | CASSLEFQGTDTQYF | TGTGCCAGCAGCTTAGAGTTTCAGGGTACAGATACGCAGTATTTT
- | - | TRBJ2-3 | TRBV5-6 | CASSLLGASTDTQYF | TGTGCCAGCAGCCTACTGGGGGCCAGCACAGATACGCAGTATTTT
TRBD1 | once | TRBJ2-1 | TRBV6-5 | CASSSADRRSYNEQFF | TGTGCCAGCAGTTCCGCGGACAGGCGCTCCTACAATGAGCAGTTCTTC
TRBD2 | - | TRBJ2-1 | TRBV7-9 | CASSISGGAQNEQFF | TGTGCCAGCAGCATTAGCGGGGGGGCTCAAAATGAGCAGTTCTTC
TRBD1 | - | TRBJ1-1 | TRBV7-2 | CASIPGTGGGGTEAFF | TGTGCCAGCATCCCCGGGACAGGGGGCGGGGGCACTGAAGCTTTCTTT